This T cell receptor beta chain is drawn from a study of Tregs in tolerant kidney transplant recipients. Study overall: Mixed chimerism was transient after nonmyeloablative marrow transplants from related graft donors. Study-wide results and limits: This study did not directly address biological reproducibility. Validation in larger populations is needed because few patients were studied.

The table came from immunoSEQ multiplex PCR; TCRdb's copy has only in-frame clones and leaves some out. This table has 70,000 to 95,000 clones, less than 95% appearing once. CD4+CD25+CD127- Tregs, CD4+CD25- non-Tregs, CD4 and CD8 cells were sorted. Worth noting for this clone: What it binds is not known.

The CDR3 is 16 residues long. Looked up from germline, CDR1 is SGHNT and CDR2 is YYREEE (reference sequence). With V trimmed by 2 bases and J by 0 bases, 5 bases remained unmatched. This receptor was obtained from a human donor who received a combined kidney and bone marrow transplant. The sample was Tregs from blood, taken before the transplant. The chain links TRBV5-4 to TRBJ2-1; 7 positions agree with TRBD2. CDR3 DNA sequence: TGTGCCAGCAGCTTACCTTCGGGGGGCTCCTACAATGAGCAGTTCTTC. Translating it yields CASSLPSGGSYNEQFF.